This T cell receptor (beta chain) was obtained from a study of blood T cells in healthy people across ages. Study conclusions and caveats: Underestimates were what the diversity estimates from one million T cells were considered to be.

No fewer than 5.5 micrograms of total RNA were isolated from every sample. Combining a sample-barcoded 5' primer with a J-beta primer mix, a second PCR ran for roughly 6 to 12 cycles. Each CDR3 protein is one row after TCRdb ran MiXCR on the 5' RACE reads. The top ten clones hold around 30% of a sample with about 670,000 distinct CDR3 sequences, 40% to 45% of them seen once. Deletions cut 2 bases from V and 1 base from J, with 20 bases between. The CDR3 contains 18 residues. Germline V gene lookup returns CDR1 LNHNV and CDR2 YYDKDF (reference sequence). This clonotype occurred a few times. Its antigen is as yet unknown.

The sequencing input was blood. V gene TRBV15 combines with J gene TRBJ2-5, with TRBD2 as a possible D gene (6 bases). This sequence was found in a man older than 75 in good health. CDR3 in amino acids: CATSRSTSSARPQETQYF. The CDR3 nucleotides are TGTGCCACCAGCAGATCCACCTCTAGCGCCCGGCCCCAAGAGACCCAGTACTTC.